The TCR beta chain described here comes from a study of blood T cell repertoires in COVID-19. This clone has at least ten counts. This study enrolled people aged 18 to 89 from about 24 US geographic areas. Measured with immunoSEQ multiplex PCR; TCRdb has only the in-frame clones, and not every one. Of about 170,000 clones listed, 75% to 90% are singletons. This TCR came from a woman in her forties or fifties who had recovered from COVID-19. The specimen was PBMCs or T cells enriched from blood (not recorded which).

This CDR3 is CASSQGPPRSSGNTIYF. CDR3 in DNA: TGCGCCAGCAGCCAAGGGCCTCCTAGGAGCTCTGGAAACACCATATATTTT. The chain recombines TRBV4-3 with TRBJ1-3; no clear D gene. CDR3 length: 17 residues. Trimming shortened V by 1 base and J by 0 bases, and 13 bases separated the two germline ends. CDR1 and CDR2 (germline): LGHNA, YSLEER.